The 15 T cell receptor beta chains below come from one sample, sequenced in a study of blood T cells in healthy people across ages. Together with a sample-barcoded 5' primer, a J-beta primer mix was included in a second PCR lasting about 7 to 12 cycles. In TCRdb, the 5' RACE reads were re-called with MiXCR into one record per CDR3 protein. Counted here are about 1,000,000 distinct CDR3 sequences, around 45% occurring once; the ten biggest clones make up approximately 17%. The sequenced material came from blood. The receptors originated from an older woman in good health.

Concerning this clonotype: A much larger clone differs by one base, so this may be a read error. The CDR3 protein is CASSQGGTLDYKQYF. The CDR3 DNA reads as TGTGCCAGCAGCCAGGGCGGGACACTAGACTACAAGCAGTACTTC. The J gene is TRBJ2-7, the V gene TRBV3-1, with D perhaps TRBD1 or TRBD2 (6 bases each). The germline V gene has CDR1 LGHDT and CDR2 YNNKEL (reference sequence). The CDR3 length is 15 residues.

The rearrangement uses TRBV6-1 and TRBJ2-3, with unresolved D. V gave up 2 bases and J gave up 0 bases, with 9 bases separating them. Germline CDR1 MNHNS, CDR2 SASEGT. The CDR3 contains 15 residues. This CDR3 is CASSEYVGSTDTQYF. CDR3 in DNA: TGTGCCAGCAGTGAATATGTAGGGAGCACAGATACGCAGTATTTT.

The chain has TRBV6-2 or TRBV6-3 and TRBJ1-1, with D possibly being TRBD1 (5 bases). Germline CDR1 is MNHEY and CDR2 is SVGEGT. Trimming pared 7 bases from V and 0 bases from J, leaving 18 bases between. CDR3 length equals 16 residues. CDR3 DNA: TGTGCCAGCACTGTCCGGGGGGGATGGATGAACACTGAAGCTTTCTTT. As protein: CASTVRGGWMNTEAFF.

The genes are TRBV27 and TRBJ2-7; 8 nucleotides line up with TRBD1. Gene TRBJ2-4 matches the end of the DNA better, so the J call may be wrong. The CDR3 runs to 15 residues. Looked up from germline, CDR1 is MNHEY and CDR2 is SMNVEV (reference sequence). The CDR3 loop reads CASSRSSGGVNIQYF. Written as DNA, the CDR3 is TGTGCCAGCAGTAGATCCTCAGGGGGCGTAAACATTCAGTACTTC.

This clonotype was observed a handful of times. The rearrangement uses TRBV9 and TRBJ2-4; TRBD2 matches at 8 bases. The DNA end is more similar to TRBJ2-7, so the J call may be wrong. Germline CDR1 SGDLS, CDR2 YYNGEE. This CDR3 region has 15 residues. CDR3 coding DNA: TGTGCCAGCAGCGCCCAAGCGGGAGTATCCCACGAGCAGTACTTC. Amino acid sequence: CASSAQAGVSHEQYF.

V gene TRBV3-1 combines with J gene TRBJ2-1; 10 bases are a match to TRBD2. The CDR3 consists of 15 residues. Germline V gene data show CDR1 as LGHDT and CDR2 as YNNKEL (reference sequence). The V segment lost 3 bases and the J segment 6 bases; nucleotides outside the gene matches: 5. CDR3 residues: CASSHRPSGSNEQFF. The DNA of the CDR3 is TGTGCCAGCAGCCATCGGCCTAGCGGGAGCAATGAGCAGTTCTTC.

The gene calls are TRBV5-1 and TRBJ1-2; no clear D gene. From germline, CDR1 is SGHRS and CDR2 YFSETQ. The CDR3 is 14 amino acids. Trimming removed 6 bases from V and 5 bases from J, with 17 bases in between. CDR3 in amino acids: CASTKGGPRYGYTF. The DNA for the CDR3 is TGCGCCAGCACCAAGGGAGGGCCAAGGTATGGCTACACCTTC. The full variable domain, its missing parts supplied by reference TRBV5-1 and TRBJ1-2, is KAGVTQTPRYLIKTRGQQVTLSCSPISGHRSVSWYQQTPGQGLQFLFEYFSETQRNKGNFPGRFSGRQFSNSRSEMNVSTLELGDSALYLCASTKGGPRYGYTFGSGTRLTVV.

The CDR3 coding sequence is TGTGCCAGCAGTTTCCCAGACTACATGTACAATGAGCAGTTCTTC. It specifies CASSFPDYMYNEQFF. The chain recombines TRBV12-3 or TRBV12-4 with TRBJ2-1; D possibly corresponds to TRBD2 (5 bases). This CDR3 has 15 amino acids. Deletions cut 3 bases from V and 4 bases from J, with 13 bases between.

J is TRBJ2-7 and V is TRBV4-1; D perhaps matches TRBD2 (6 bases). Germline CDR1 MGHRA, CDR2 YSYEKL. Trimming took off 2 bases at V and 6 bases at J, with 26 bases between the two ends. CDR3 length: 18 residues. CDR3 amino acids: CASSQRFTGAPQGLEQYF. Here the CDR3 DNA reads TGCGCCAGCAGCCAAAGATTCACGGGAGCGCCACAAGGGCTCGAGCAGTACTTC.

The chain employs TRBV10-1 and TRBJ2-7; D is unresolved. Deletions cut 0 bases from V and 7 bases from J, with 13 bases between. The germline gives CDR1 WNHNN, CDR2 SYGVQD (reference sequence). The CDR3 has 14 residues. The CDR3 nucleotides read TGCGCCAGCAGTGAGTCTCTTGCTAGGAATGAGCAGTACTTC. This encodes CASSESLARNEQYF.

This clonotype has more than one count but fewer than ten. The chain employs TRBV14 and TRBJ1-2; D is possibly TRBD1 (5 bases). The V end was cut by 1 base, the J end by 4 bases, with 13 bases between. From germline, CDR1 is SGHDN and CDR2 FVKESK. The CDR3 sequence is 15 residues long. The CDR3 DNA reads TGTGCCAGCAGCCAAGGGCAAGGGGCCGTCTATGGCTACACCTTC. Protein sequence: CASSQGQGAVYGYTF.

This clonotype was seen once. Relative to the germline gene, one junction end is altered; a read error may explain this. The rearrangement joins TRBV20-1 to TRBJ2-7; no reliable D call. Germline V gene lookup returns CDR1 DFQATT and CDR2 SNEGSKA (reference sequence). This CDR3 contains 15 residues. The CDR3 is CSAQPPDGRSYDQYF. In DNA, the CDR3 is TGCAGTGCCCAGCCCCCGGACGGGCGATCCTACGACCAGTACTTC.

This clonotype was counted a few times. The V gene is TRBV11-2, the J gene TRBJ2-1, with D maybe TRBD1 (5 bases). The CDR3 is 14 residues long. The germline V and J ends were trimmed by 5 bases and 4 bases, with 12 bases remaining between them. CDR1 SGHAT and CDR2 FQNNGV come from the germline V gene. Written as DNA, the CDR3 is TGTGCCAGCAGCCATTTAGGACAATACAATGAGCAGTTCTTC. Protein sequence: CASSHLGQYNEQFF.

The chain is built from TRBV27 and TRBJ2-5; D is possibly TRBD1 (5 bases). TRBJ2-7 matches the DNA end more closely, so the J call is doubtful. This CDR3 spans 14 amino acids. Germline CDR1 MNHEY, CDR2 SMNVEV (reference sequence). In nucleotides, the CDR3 is TGTGCCAGCAGTTTACAGGGTTCGGTCTCCGAGCAGTACTTC. This sequence encodes CASSLQGSVSEQYF.

The table lists this clonotype with a few counts. This chain uses TRBV13 with TRBJ2-7; 9 nucleotides align to TRBD2. With V trimmed by 8 bases and J by 6 bases, 17 bases remained unmatched. Per germline, CDR1 PRHDT and CDR2 FYEKMQ (reference sequence). This CDR3 region has 16 residues. This CDR3 is CASGNSVGLAGSEQYF. The CDR3 nucleotides read TGTGCCAGCGGGAACTCCGTTGGTCTAGCGGGAAGCGAGCAGTACTTC.